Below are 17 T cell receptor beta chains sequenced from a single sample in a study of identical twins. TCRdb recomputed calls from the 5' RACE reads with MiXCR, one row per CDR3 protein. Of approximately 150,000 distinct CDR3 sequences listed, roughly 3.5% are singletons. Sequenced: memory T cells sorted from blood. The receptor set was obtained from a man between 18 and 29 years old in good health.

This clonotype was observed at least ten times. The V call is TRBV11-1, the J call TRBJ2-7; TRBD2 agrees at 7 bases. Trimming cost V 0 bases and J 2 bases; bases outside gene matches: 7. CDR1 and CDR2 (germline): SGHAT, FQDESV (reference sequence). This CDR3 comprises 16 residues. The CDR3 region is CASSLAGLGLPYEQYV. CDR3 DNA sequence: TGTGCCAGCAGCTTAGCTGGACTAGGGCTTCCCTACGAGCAGTACGTC.

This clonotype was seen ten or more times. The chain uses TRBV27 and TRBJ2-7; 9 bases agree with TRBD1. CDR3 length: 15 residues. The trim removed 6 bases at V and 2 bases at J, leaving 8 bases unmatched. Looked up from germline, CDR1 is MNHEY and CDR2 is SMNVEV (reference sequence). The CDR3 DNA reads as TGTGCCAGCAGCCTTAAGGACAGGGGCCCCTACGAGCAGTACTTC. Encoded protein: CASSLKDRGPYEQYF.

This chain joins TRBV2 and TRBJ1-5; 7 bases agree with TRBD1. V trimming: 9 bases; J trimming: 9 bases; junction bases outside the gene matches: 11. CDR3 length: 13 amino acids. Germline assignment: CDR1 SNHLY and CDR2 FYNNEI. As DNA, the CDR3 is TGTGCCAGTAGGGGCAGGGGGGGATCGCCCCAGCATTTT. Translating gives CASRGRGGSPQHF.

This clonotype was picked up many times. The CDR3 coding sequence is TGCAGTGCTACATCTGGAGCGGGAAAAACAGATACGCAGTATTTT. Residues: CSATSGAGKTDTQYF. This chain links TRBV20-1 with TRBJ2-3; TRBD2 matches at 7 bases. The CDR3 length is 15 residues. Trimming at V came to 4 bases and at J to 3 bases, leaving 10 bases not matched to a gene. The V gene's germline CDR1 is DFQATT and CDR2 SNEGSKA (reference sequence).

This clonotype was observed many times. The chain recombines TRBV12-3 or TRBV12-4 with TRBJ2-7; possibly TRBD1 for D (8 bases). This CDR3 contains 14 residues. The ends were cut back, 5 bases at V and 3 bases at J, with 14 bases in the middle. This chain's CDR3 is CASSPTGGDYEQYF. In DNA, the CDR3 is TGTGCCAGCAGTCCAACAGGGGGGGACTACGAGCAGTACTTC.

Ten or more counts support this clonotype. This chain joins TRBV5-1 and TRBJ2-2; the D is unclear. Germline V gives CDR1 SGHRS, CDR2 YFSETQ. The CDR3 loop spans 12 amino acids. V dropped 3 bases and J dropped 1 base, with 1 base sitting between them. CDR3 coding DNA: TGCGCCAGCAGCTGGAACACCGGGGAGCTGTTTTTT. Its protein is CASSWNTGELFF.

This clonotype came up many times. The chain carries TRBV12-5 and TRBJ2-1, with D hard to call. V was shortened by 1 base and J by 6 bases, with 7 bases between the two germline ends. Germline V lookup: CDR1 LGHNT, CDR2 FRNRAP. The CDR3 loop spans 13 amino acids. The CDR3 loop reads CASGLGGINEQFF. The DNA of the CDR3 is TGTGCTAGTGGTTTGGGGGGAATCAATGAGCAGTTCTTC. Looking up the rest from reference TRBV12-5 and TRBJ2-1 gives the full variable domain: DARVTQTPRHKVTEMGQEVTMRCQPILGHNTVFWYRQTMMQGLELLAYFRNRAPLDDSGMPKDRFSAEMPDATLATLKIQPSEPRDSAVYFCASGLGGINEQFFGPGTRLTVL.

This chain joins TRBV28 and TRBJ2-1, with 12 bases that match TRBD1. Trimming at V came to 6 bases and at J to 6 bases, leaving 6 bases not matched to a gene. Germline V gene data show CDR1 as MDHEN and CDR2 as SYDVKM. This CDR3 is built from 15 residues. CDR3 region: CASRLGDRGLNEQFF. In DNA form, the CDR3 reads TGTGCCAGCAGGTTAGGGGACAGGGGGCTCAATGAGCAGTTCTTC. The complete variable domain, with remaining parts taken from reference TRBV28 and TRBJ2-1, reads DVKVTQSSRYLVKRTGEKVFLECVQDMDHENMFWYRQDPGLGLRLIYFSYDVKMKEKGDIPEGYSVSREKKERFSLILESASTNQTSMYLCASRLGDRGLNEQFFGPGTRLTVL.

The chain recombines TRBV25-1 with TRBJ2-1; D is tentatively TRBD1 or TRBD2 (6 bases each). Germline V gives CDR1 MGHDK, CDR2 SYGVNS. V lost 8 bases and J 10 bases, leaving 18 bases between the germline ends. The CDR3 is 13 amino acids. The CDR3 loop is CASGGAGVWEQFF. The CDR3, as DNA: TGTGCCAGCGGAGGGGCAGGGGTCTGGGAGCAGTTCTTC.

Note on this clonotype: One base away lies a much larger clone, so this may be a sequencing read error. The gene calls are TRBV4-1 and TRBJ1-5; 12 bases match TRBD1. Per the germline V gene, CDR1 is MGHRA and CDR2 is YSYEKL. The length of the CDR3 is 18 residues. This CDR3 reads CASSQPRDRGLGNQAQHF. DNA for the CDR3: TGCGCCAGCAGCCAACCCCGGGACAGGGGGCTCGGGAATCAGGCCCAGCATTTT.

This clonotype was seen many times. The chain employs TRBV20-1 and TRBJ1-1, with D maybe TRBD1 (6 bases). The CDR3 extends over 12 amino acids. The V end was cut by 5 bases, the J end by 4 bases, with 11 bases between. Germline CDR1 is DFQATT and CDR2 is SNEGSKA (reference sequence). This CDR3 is CSAVGARTEAFF. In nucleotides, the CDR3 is TGCAGTGCTGTGGGGGCGCGCACTGAAGCTTTCTTT.

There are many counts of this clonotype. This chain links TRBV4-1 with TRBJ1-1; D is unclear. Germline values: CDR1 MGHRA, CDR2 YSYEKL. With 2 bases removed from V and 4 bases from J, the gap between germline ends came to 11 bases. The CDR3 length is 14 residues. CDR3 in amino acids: CASSQTPTSTEAFF. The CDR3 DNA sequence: TGCGCCAGCAGCCAAACACCCACGAGCACTGAAGCTTTCTTT.

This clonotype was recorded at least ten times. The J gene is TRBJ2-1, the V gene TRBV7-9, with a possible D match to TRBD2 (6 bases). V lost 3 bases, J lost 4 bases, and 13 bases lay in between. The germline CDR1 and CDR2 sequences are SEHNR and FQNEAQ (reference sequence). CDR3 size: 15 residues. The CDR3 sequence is CASSFLNGGYNEQFF. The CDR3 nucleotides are TGTGCCAGCAGCTTTCTGAATGGAGGGTACAATGAGCAGTTCTTC.

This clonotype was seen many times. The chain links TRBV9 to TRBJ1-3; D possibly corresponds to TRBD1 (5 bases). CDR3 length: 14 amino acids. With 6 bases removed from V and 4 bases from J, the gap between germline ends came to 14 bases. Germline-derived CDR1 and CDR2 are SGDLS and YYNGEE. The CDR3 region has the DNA TGTGCCAGCACCCCTGGGGGGTCCGGAAACACCATATATTTT. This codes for CASTPGGSGNTIYF.

The CDR3 loop reads CATSPGSGYEQYF. The CDR3 DNA follows: TGTGCCACCAGTCCGGGATCTGGCTATGAGCAGTACTTC. J is TRBJ2-7 and V is TRBV24-1; D may be TRBD2 (5 bases). The V and J ends lost 6 bases and 7 bases respectively, with 15 bases between them. CDR3 length equals 13 residues. The germline CDR1 and CDR2 sequences are KGHDR and SFDVKD.

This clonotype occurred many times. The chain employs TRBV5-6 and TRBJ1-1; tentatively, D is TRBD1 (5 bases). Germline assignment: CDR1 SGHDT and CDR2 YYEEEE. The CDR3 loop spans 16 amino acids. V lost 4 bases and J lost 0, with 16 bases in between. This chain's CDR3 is CASSLERGIMNTEAFF. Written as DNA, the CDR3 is TGTGCCAGCAGCCTAGAGAGGGGCATAATGAACACTGAAGCTTTCTTT.

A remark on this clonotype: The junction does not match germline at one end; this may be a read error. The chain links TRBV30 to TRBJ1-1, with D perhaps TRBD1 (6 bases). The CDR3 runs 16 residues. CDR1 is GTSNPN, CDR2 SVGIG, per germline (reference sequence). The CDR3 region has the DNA TGTGCCTGGAGCAACTCAGAAGTCCGGGGGGACACTGTAGCTTTCTTT. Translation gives CAWSNSEVRGDTVAFF.